This T cell receptor (beta chain) was retrieved from a study of cytomegalovirus exposure and HLA in healthy donors. Study-level points and caveats: Reported findings show TCR beta sequences accurately forecast HLA-A and HLA-B alleles in most subjects. An apparent linkage of common viral pathogens to several of the most significant clusters emerged in a later analysis. A previous analysis found most TCR beta V segments productive roughly 87% or roughly 30% of the time. The authors later found HLA-associated TCR beta chains more clonally expanded than equally common others.

V gave up 4 bases and J gave up 6 bases, with 21 bases separating them. Germline CDR1 LNHNV, CDR2 YYDKDF (reference sequence). This CDR3 has 16 residues. Notes on this clone: The antigen remains undetermined.

The PCR had 60 Vbeta and 13 Jbeta primers. The protocol was immunoSEQ multiplex PCR, while the TCRdb copy is restricted to in-frame clones and leaves out a portion. The sample carries fewer than 100,000 clones, approximately 81% recorded once. The sequenced material came from PBMCs. The chain links TRBV15 to TRBJ1-2; TRBD1 might be the D (5 bases). The clonotype comes from a woman in her forties in good health and CMV-seropositive. CDR3 DNA: TGTGCCACCAGCACAGAAAACCTCAGGGTCGCGGATGGCTACACCTTC. Translated: CATSTENLRVADGYTF. The full variable domain, in which reference TRBV15 and TRBJ1-2 provide the parts outside the CDR3, is DAMVIQNPRYQVTQFGKPVTLSCSQTLNHNVMYWYQQKSSQAPKLLFHYYDKDFNNEADTPDNFQSRRPNTSFCFLDIRSPGLGDTAMYLCATSTENLRVADGYTFGSGTRLTVV.